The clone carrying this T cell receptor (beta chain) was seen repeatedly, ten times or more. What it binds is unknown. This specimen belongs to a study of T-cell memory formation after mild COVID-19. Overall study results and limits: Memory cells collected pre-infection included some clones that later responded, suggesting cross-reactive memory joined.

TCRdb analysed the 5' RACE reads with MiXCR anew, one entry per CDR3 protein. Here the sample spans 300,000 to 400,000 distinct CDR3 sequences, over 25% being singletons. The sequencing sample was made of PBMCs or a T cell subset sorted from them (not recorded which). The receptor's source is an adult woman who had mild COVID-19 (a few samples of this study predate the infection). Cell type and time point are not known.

CDR3 sequence (DNA): TGTGCCAGCAGCCTAACCGGGACAAGATCGCAGTATTTT. It codes for CASSLTGTRSQYF. The chain is built from TRBV12-3 or TRBV12-4 and TRBJ2-3; a possible D gene is TRBD1 (6 bases). The ends were cut back, 6 bases at V and 10 bases at J, with 17 bases in the middle. CDR3 length: 13 amino acids.